What follows is one T cell receptor (beta chain) and its context. This record comes from a study of blood T cell repertoires in COVID-19. Germline CDR1 and CDR2: MNHEY and SMNVEV (reference sequence). Between the trimmed V and J ends, which lost 7 bases and 2 bases, there was a span of 16 bases. CDR3 size: 15 residues. Profiling relied on immunoSEQ multiplex PCR, and the TCRdb table lists in-frame clones only, not all of them. Here the sample spans about 110,000 clones, about 83% being singletons. This clonotype was obtained from a woman in her 70s with acute or convalescent COVID-19. The sample was peripheral blood. The chain couples TRBV27 to TRBJ2-3; D is possibly TRBD2 (5 bases). DNA of the CDR3: TGTGCCAGCACGTTGGCGGGTGACCTCACAGATACGCAGTATTTT. Encoded protein: CASTLAGDLTDTQYF.